A selection of T cell receptor beta chains follows, all from one sample in a study of Ad26.COV2.S vaccination and SARS-CoV-2 variants. The protocol was immunoSEQ multiplex PCR, while the TCRdb copy is restricted to in-frame clones and leaves out a portion. The top ten hold 10% to 15% of the sample, which has hundreds of thousands of clones, about nine tenths seen once. The sample in question was peripheral blood, obtained in a trial of Ad26.COV2.S vaccine versus placebo. These receptors originate from a person aged 18-65 years who received the Ad26.COV2.S COVID-19 vaccine or a placebo. Each CDR3 is given with its conserved first and last residue. A D gene is named only where the DNA matches it firmly. The size field is filled for only some rows; it gives once, few, many or a size class.

v_call: TRBV7-2
d_call: -
j_call: TRBJ1-1
clone_size: -
cdr3_aa: CASSQPLRRGAFF
cdr3_nt: TGTGCCAGCAGTCAGCCGTTGCGCCGAGGAGCTTTCTTT

v_call: TRBV4-1
d_call: -
j_call: TRBJ1-1
clone_size: -
cdr3_aa: CASSQDGWRQMNTEAFF
cdr3_nt: TGCGCCAGCAGCCAAGATGGCTGGAGACAGATGAACACTGAAGCTTTCTTT

v_call: TRBV5-6
d_call: -
j_call: TRBJ2-4
clone_size: -
cdr3_aa: CASSFGGTKNIQYF
cdr3_nt: TGTGCCAGCAGCTTTGGAGGGACCAAAAACATTCAGTACTTC

v_call: TRBV19
d_call: -
j_call: TRBJ2-1
clone_size: -
cdr3_aa: CASSIAPLGSSYNEQFF
cdr3_nt: TGTGCCAGTAGTATAGCTCCTCTGGGAAGCTCCTACAATGAGCAGTTCTTC

v_call: TRBV6-6
d_call: -
j_call: TRBJ1-1
clone_size: -
cdr3_aa: CASSYPVTGLNTEAFF
cdr3_nt: TGTGCCAGCAGTTACCCGGTTACAGGGTTGAACACTGAAGCTTTCTTT

v_call: TRBV2
d_call: TRBD2
j_call: TRBJ2-4
clone_size: -
cdr3_aa: CASSGEGGPANIQYF
cdr3_nt: TGTGCCAGCAGTGGGGAGGGAGGGCCGGCAAACATTCAGTACTTC

v_call: TRBV7-9
d_call: -
j_call: TRBJ2-7
clone_size: -
cdr3_aa: CASSLEQGGSYEQYF
cdr3_nt: TGTGCCAGCAGCTTAGAACAGGGAGGGTCCTACGAGCAGTACTTC

v_call: TRBV19
d_call: -
j_call: TRBJ1-4
clone_size: -
cdr3_aa: CASSSLPEKLFF
cdr3_nt: TGTGCCAGTAGTTCCCTTCCAGAAAAACTGTTTTTT

v_call: TRBV5-1
d_call: TRBD1
j_call: TRBJ2-7
clone_size: once
cdr3_aa: CASSLLGQGFHEQYF
cdr3_nt: TGCGCCAGCAGCTTGCTTGGACAGGGATTCCACGAGCAGTACTTC

v_call: TRBV12-5
d_call: -
j_call: TRBJ2-3
clone_size: -
cdr3_aa: CASGLVLVGKDTQYF
cdr3_nt: TGTGCTAGTGGTTTGGTACTGGTCGGAAAAGATACGCAGTATTTT

v_call: TRBV7-3
d_call: TRBD1
j_call: TRBJ2-3
clone_size: -
cdr3_aa: CASSLTDRGRDTQYF
cdr3_nt: TGTGCCAGCAGCTTAACGGACAGGGGAAGGGATACGCAGTATTTT

v_call: TRBV7-9
d_call: -
j_call: TRBJ2-5
clone_size: -
cdr3_aa: CASSFSDTGIQETQYF
cdr3_nt: TGTGCCAGCAGCTTTTCGGACACAGGGATTCAAGAGACCCAGTACTTC

v_call: TRBV19
d_call: -
j_call: TRBJ2-2
clone_size: -
cdr3_aa: CASSMMGGKTGELFF
cdr3_nt: TGTGCCAGTAGTATGATGGGGGGCAAGACCGGGGAGCTGTTTTTT

v_call: TRBV5-6
d_call: -
j_call: TRBJ2-3
clone_size: -
cdr3_aa: CASNPTGRSSTDTQYF
cdr3_nt: TGTGCCAGCAACCCAACAGGTCGCTCTAGCACAGATACGCAGTATTTT

v_call: TRBV18
d_call: -
j_call: TRBJ1-1
clone_size: -
cdr3_aa: CASSPLEVGAFF
cdr3_nt: TGTGCCAGCTCCCCATTGGAGGTCGGTGCTTTCTTT

v_call: TRBV11-2
d_call: TRBD2
j_call: TRBJ2-2
clone_size: -
cdr3_aa: CASSRTSGNTGELFF
cdr3_nt: TGTGCCAGCAGCCGCACTAGCGGAAACACCGGGGAGCTGTTTTTT

v_call: TRBV27
d_call: TRBD1
j_call: TRBJ2-1
clone_size: -
cdr3_aa: CASTLRTGEQFF
cdr3_nt: TGTGCCAGCACCCTGAGGACAGGAGAGCAGTTCTTC

v_call: TRBV9
d_call: TRBD2
j_call: TRBJ2-1
clone_size: -
cdr3_aa: CASSPGLAGPHREQFF
cdr3_nt: TGTGCCAGCAGCCCAGGACTAGCGGGGCCCCATCGGGAGCAGTTCTTC

v_call: TRBV28
d_call: -
j_call: TRBJ1-2
clone_size: -
cdr3_aa: CASNESGGDGYTF
cdr3_nt: TGTGCCAGCAACGAATCGGGGGGGGATGGCTACACCTTC

v_call: TRBV27
d_call: -
j_call: TRBJ2-1
clone_size: -
cdr3_aa: CASSPGLVDEQFF
cdr3_nt: TGTGCCAGCAGCCCCGGACTTGTGGATGAGCAGTTCTTC

v_call: TRBV5-1
d_call: TRBD1
j_call: TRBJ2-5
clone_size: -
cdr3_aa: CASGGQGGETQYF
cdr3_nt: TGCGCCAGCGGTGGACAGGGCGGGGAGACCCAGTACTTC

v_call: TRBV19
d_call: -
j_call: TRBJ2-7
clone_size: -
cdr3_aa: CASSIGLSYEQYF
cdr3_nt: TGTGCCAGTAGTATCGGGCTATCCTACGAGCAGTACTTC

v_call: TRBV6-6
d_call: TRBD1
j_call: TRBJ2-7
clone_size: once
cdr3_aa: CASSVQGGRSYEQYF
cdr3_nt: TGTGCCAGCAGTGTACAGGGGGGTCGAAGCTACGAGCAGTACTTC

v_call: TRBV5-6
d_call: TRBD1
j_call: TRBJ2-7
clone_size: -
cdr3_aa: CASSLAWGQGDPYEQYF
cdr3_nt: TGTGCCAGCAGCTTGGCCTGGGGACAGGGAGACCCCTACGAGCAGTACTTC

v_call: TRBV7-2
d_call: -
j_call: TRBJ2-7
clone_size: -
cdr3_aa: CASSFGWYEQYF
cdr3_nt: TGTGCCAGCAGCTTTGGCTGGTACGAGCAGTACTTC

v_call: TRBV19
d_call: TRBD1
j_call: TRBJ2-2
clone_size: -
cdr3_aa: CASSMNRGGANTGELFF
cdr3_nt: TGTGCCAGTAGTATGAACAGGGGTGGCGCGAACACCGGGGAGCTGTTTTTT

v_call: TRBV6-2/TRBV6-3
d_call: TRBD2
j_call: TRBJ2-3
clone_size: -
cdr3_aa: CASSYSTGTSGSTDTQYF
cdr3_nt: TGTGCCAGCAGTTACTCGACCGGGACTAGCGGGTCTACAGATACGCAGTATTTT

v_call: TRBV2
d_call: -
j_call: TRBJ2-5
clone_size: once
cdr3_aa: CASSVRTAEETQYF
cdr3_nt: TGTGCCAGCAGTGTACGGACAGCGGAAGAGACCCAGTACTTC

v_call: TRBV24-1
d_call: -
j_call: TRBJ1-5
clone_size: -
cdr3_aa: CATSDFRGQKAQPQHF
cdr3_nt: TGTGCCACCAGTGATTTTCGGGGTCAGAAGGCTCAGCCCCAGCATTTT

v_call: TRBV7-6
d_call: TRBD1
j_call: TRBJ2-2
clone_size: -
cdr3_aa: CASSLTGTGVNTGELFF
cdr3_nt: TGTGCCAGCAGCTTAACCGGGACAGGGGTGAACACCGGGGAGCTGTTTTTT